This TCR beta chain stems from a study of persistence of HIV-infected CD4 T cells (dated by TCRdb to 2020 to 2021). Looking at the study overall: CMV- and HIV-1 Gag-responding CD4+ T cells were isolated from ART-treated individuals so that antigen-driven clonal expansion of HIV-1-infected cells could be examined. Participants had been on suppressive ART for a median of roughly eight years. Peripheral blood samples of up to about 200 mL were collected at multiple time points, except for a couple of participants, who underwent leukapheresis at a single time point. The clonality of all cells in each sorted population was measured by TCRbeta sequencing, and the clonality of infected cells was measured by proviral sequencing. For the TCR cluster analysis across participants, fewer than ten participants were included for CMV and about seven participants for Gag. Study-wide findings and limitations: TCR oligoclonality correlated with proviral oligoclonality within the same sorted populations. Restriction of bulk TCR analyses to the rare CMV-responding cells that actually carried HIV-1 proviruses was not possible. Enrichment of degenerate expanded CDR3beta sequences was found in antigen-responding cells, suggesting convergent selection of CD4+ responses to CMV and Gag. TCRbeta richness in CMV- and Gag-responding cells was significantly lower than in anti-CD3/anti-CD28-responding cells; CMV-responding cells had higher oligoclonality than CD3/CD28-stimulated and Gag-responding cells. Only a small number of individuals took part in the study, and only a limited range of antigens was tested.

CDR1 SGHRS and CDR2 YFSETQ are derived from the germline V gene. Spanning cysteine to phenylalanine, the CDR3 consists of 16 amino acids. The DNA shown is the 48-base CDR3, in frame from base 1. For this chain, trimming is 0 bases at the V end and 4 bases at the J end, and the number of junction bases without a gene match is 4. A word on this clone: This clone's antigen is unknown. Per-nucleotide qualities are absent, and no much larger clonotype sits a single base away.

The treatment or condition label corresponds to: suppressive antiretroviral therapy. Lysates of CMV-infected fibroblasts at around 10 ug/mL were used to stimulate the cells. Memory CD4+ T cells that did not respond, being CD40L-negative, CD69-negative and CD45RO-high, were sorted as memory populations depleted of antigen-responding cells. HIV-1-infected adults in whom suppressive ART had been started during chronic infection were enrolled as participants. For at least 4 years, the participants' plasma HIV-1 RNA had been undetectable, below 50 copies/mL. To be included, a participant needed positive CMV serology and a CD4+ T cell count above 400 cells/uL. Before stimulation, PBMCs were isolated using density centrifugation and then depleted of CD8+ T cells. Stimulation of CD8-depleted PBMCs was carried out for more than 15 hours with anti-CD28/CD49d costimulation, CD40-blocking antibody and enfuvirtide, to prevent new infections. Cell sorting was performed on a Beckman Coulter MoFlo Legacy or XDP sorter, and dead cells were excluded with propidium iodide. Genomic DNA was extracted with the QIAamp DNA Mini Kit for samples above one million cells, otherwise with the Quick-DNA Microprep Kit.

The immunoSEQ hsTCRB assay version 4, run in survey mode, was used to sequence TCRbeta repertoires from genomic DNA. Genomic DNA was diluted to about 9.9 ng/uL, using up to roughly 1 ug per sample for TCRbeta sequencing. The authors processed their data as follows. TCRbeta data were analyzed in ImmunoSeq Analyzer 3.0, with diversity computed on productive nucleotide rearrangements. The improved Chao index was used to estimate lower-bound TCR diversity, and the Gini coefficient was used to estimate clonality using the Immunarch R package. Nucleotide rearrangements that differed but encoded the same CDR3beta amino acid sequence were counted as separate clonotypes. TCRbeta sequences significantly enriched in antigen-responding cells relative to anti-CD3/anti-CD28-activated cells were identified by differential abundance analysis. GLIPH2 clustered TCRs by predicted peptide-MHC specificity, both within individual participants and across merged participant data sets. TCRdb took this table from immuneACCESS and kept in-frame rearrangements with V and J called. Such tables lack part of the clones; where checked against another copy, unresolved V genes explain under half of the gap, and the rest is unexplained. That table is the source of V, J and clone size, and D and trimming were worked out from the DNA. The sample data list approximately 30,000 clones, and around 80% of these were observed just once. Around 4.6% of the sample comes from the top ten.

Material: CD4+ T cells sorted from PBMCs after roughly 18-hour stimulation, obtained from a patient who received antiretroviral therapy. The cell subset or site label of this sample denotes: CD40L-CD69- CD45RO-high memory CD4 T cells not responding to CMV lysate. The clonotype was recovered from an adult man with HIV who was CMV-seropositive. This chain is built from TRBV5-1 and TRBJ2-3, and TRBD2 aligns with 11 junction nucleotides. CDR3 sequence: CASSLGLAGLADTQYF. The bases are TGCGCCAGCAGCTTGGGACTAGCGGGGTTAGCAGATACGCAGTATTTT.